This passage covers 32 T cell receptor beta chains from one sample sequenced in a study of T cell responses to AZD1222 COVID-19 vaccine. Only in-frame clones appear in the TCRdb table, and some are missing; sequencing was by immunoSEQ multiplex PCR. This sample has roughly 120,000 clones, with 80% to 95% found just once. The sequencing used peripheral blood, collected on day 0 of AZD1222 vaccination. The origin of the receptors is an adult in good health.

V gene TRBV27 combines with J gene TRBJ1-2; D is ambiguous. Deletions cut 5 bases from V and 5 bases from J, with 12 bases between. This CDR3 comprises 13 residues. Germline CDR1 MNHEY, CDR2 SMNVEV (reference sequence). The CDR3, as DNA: TGTGCCAGCAGTCTCAATGGGAGGTATGGCTACACCTTC. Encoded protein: CASSLNGRYGYTF.

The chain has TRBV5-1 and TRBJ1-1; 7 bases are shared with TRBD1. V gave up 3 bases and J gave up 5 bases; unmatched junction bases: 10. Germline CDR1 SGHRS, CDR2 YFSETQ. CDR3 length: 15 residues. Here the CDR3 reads CASSSGTGVRTEAFF. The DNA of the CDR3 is TGCGCCAGCAGCTCGGGAACAGGGGTACGAACTGAAGCTTTCTTT.

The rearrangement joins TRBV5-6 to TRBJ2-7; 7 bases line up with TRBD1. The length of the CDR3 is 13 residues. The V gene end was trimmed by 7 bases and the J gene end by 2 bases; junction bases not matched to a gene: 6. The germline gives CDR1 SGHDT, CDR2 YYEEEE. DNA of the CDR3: TGTGCCAGCCGACGGGACAGAACCTACGAGCAGTACTTC. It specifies CASRRDRTYEQYF.

In DNA, the CDR3 is TGTGCCAGCAGCCGGGAGGCCCCAGATACGCAGTATTTT. As protein: CASSREAPDTQYF. The V and J genes are TRBV12-3 or TRBV12-4 and TRBJ2-3, with 7 bases identical to TRBD2. The V segment lost 6 bases and the J segment 4 bases; nucleotides outside the gene matches: 4. The CDR3 runs to 13 residues.

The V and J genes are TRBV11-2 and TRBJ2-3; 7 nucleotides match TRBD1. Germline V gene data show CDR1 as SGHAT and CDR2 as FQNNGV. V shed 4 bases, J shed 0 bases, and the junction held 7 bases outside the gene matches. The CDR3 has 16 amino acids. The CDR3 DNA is TGTGCCAGCAGCTCGGGGACAGCTACTAGCACAGATACGCAGTATTTT. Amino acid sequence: CASSSGTATSTDTQYF.

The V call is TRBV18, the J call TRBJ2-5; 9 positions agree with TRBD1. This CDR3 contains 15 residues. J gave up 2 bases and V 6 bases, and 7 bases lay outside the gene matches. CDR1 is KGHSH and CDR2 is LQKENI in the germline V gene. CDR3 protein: CASSLGQGGQETQYF. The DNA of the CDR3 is TGTGCCAGCTCCTTGGGACAGGGTGGACAAGAGACCCAGTACTTC.

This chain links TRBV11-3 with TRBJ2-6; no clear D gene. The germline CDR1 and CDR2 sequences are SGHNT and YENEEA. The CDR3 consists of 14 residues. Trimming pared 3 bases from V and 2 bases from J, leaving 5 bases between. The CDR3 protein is CASSLGPGANVLTF. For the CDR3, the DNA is TGTGCCAGCAGCTTGGGTCCTGGGGCCAACGTCCTGACTTTC.

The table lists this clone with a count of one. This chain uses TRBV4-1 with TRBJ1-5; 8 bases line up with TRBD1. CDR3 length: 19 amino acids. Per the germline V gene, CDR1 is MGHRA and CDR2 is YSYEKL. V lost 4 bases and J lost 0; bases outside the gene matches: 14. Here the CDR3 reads CASSLGGTGPDYSNQPQHF. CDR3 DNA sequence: TGCGCCAGCAGCCTTGGCGGGACAGGCCCCGACTATAGCAATCAGCCCCAGCATTTT.

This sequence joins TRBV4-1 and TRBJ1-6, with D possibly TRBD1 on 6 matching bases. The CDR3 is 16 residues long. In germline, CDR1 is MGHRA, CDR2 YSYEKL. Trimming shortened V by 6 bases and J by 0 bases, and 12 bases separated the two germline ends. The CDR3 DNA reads TGCGCCAGCAGAGGGACACAGAGCTCCTATAATTCACCCCTCCACTTT. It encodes CASRGTQSSYNSPLHF.

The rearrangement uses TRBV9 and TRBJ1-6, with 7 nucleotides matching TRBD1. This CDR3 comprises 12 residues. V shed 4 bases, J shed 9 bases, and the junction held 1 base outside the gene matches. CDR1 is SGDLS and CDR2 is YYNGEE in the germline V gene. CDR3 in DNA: TGTGCCAGCAGCCCAGGGGGTTCACCCCTCCACTTT. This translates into CASSPGGSPLHF.

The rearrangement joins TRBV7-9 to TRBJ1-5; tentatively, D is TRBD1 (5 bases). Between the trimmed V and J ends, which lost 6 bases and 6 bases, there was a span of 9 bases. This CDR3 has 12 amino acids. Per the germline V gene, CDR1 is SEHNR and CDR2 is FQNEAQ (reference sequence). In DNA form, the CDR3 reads TGTGCCAGCAGTTACGGGGGTCAGCCCCAGCATTTT. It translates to CASSYGGQPQHF. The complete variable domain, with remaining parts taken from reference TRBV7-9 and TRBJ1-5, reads DTGVSQNPRHKITKRGQNVTFRCDPISEHNRLYWYRQTLGQGPEFLTYFQNEAQLEKSRLLSDRFSAERPKGSFSTLEIQRTEQGDSAMYLCASSYGGQPQHFGDGTRLSIL.

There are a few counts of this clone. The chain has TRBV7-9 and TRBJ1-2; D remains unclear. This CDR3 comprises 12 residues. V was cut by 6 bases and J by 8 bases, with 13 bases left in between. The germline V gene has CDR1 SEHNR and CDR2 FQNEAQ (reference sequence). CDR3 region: CASSSSYWGYTF. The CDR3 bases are TGTGCCAGCAGTTCGTCCTACTGGGGCTACACCTTC.

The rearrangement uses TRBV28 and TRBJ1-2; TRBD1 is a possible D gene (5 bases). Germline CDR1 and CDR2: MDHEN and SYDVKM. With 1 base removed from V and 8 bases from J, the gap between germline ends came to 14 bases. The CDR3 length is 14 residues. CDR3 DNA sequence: TGTGCCAGCAGTTTATCTCGGGGGGTAGGAGGCTACACCTTC. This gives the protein CASSLSRGVGGYTF.

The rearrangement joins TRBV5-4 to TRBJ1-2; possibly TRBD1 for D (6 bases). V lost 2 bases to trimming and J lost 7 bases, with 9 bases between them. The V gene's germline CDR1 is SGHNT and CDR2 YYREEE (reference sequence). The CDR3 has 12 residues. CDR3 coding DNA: TGTGCCAGCAGCTTCACAGGGAGTGGCTACACCTTC. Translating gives CASSFTGSGYTF.

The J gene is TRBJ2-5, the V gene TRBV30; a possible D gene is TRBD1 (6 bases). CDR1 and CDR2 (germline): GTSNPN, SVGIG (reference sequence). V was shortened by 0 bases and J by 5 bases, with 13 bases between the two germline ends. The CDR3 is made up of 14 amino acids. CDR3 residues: CAWSVQGTTETQYF. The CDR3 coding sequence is TGTGCCTGGAGTGTACAGGGCACGACGGAGACCCAGTACTTC.

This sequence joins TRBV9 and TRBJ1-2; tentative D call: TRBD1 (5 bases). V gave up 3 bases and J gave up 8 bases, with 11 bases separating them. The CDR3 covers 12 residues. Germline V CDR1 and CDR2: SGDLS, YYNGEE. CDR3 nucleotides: TGTGCCAGCAGCGCCTGGGACGGCGGCTACACCTTC. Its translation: CASSAWDGGYTF.

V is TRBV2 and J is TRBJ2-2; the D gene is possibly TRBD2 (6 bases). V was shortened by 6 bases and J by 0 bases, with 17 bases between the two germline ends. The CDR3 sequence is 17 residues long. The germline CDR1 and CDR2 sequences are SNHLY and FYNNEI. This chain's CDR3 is CASRDPRGTANTGELFF. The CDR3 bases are TGTGCCAGCAGGGACCCCCGCGGGACGGCGAACACCGGGGAGCTGTTTTTT.

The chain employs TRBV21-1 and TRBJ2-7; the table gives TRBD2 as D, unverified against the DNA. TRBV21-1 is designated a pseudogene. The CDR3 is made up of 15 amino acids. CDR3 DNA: TGTGCCAGCAGCAAAGTAAGGCGAGGAGGCTACGAGCAGTACTTC. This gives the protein CASSKVRRGGYEQYF.

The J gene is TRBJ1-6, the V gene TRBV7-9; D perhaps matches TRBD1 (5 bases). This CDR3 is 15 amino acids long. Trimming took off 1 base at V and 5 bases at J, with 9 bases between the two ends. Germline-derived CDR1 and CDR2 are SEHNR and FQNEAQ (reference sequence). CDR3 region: CASSLDGGNNSPLHF. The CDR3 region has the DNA TGTGCCAGCAGCTTAGACGGGGGAAATAATTCACCCCTCCACTTT.

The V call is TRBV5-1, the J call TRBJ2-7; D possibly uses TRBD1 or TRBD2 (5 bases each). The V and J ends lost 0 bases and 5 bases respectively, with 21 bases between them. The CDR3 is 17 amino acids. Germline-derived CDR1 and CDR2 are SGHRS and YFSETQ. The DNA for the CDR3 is TGCGCCAGCAGCTTGGTACCTGCCCGGGGCAGAGTGGACGAGCAGTACTTC. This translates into CASSLVPARGRVDEQYF.

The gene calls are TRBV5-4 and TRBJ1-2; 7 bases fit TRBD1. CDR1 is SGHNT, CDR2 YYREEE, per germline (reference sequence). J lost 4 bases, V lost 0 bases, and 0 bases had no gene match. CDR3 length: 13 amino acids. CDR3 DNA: TGTGCCAGCAGCTTGGCAGGGGGCTATGGCTACACCTTC. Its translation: CASSLAGGYGYTF.

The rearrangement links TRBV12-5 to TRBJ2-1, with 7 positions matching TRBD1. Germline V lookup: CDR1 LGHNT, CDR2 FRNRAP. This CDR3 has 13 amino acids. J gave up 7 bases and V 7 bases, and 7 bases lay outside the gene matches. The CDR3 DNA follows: TGTGCTAGTGCGGGGACAGTGGCGAATGAGCAGTTCTTC. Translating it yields CASAGTVANEQFF. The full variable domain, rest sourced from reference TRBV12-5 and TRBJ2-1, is DARVTQTPRHKVTEMGQEVTMRCQPILGHNTVFWYRQTMMQGLELLAYFRNRAPLDDSGMPKDRFSAEMPDATLATLKIQPSEPRDSAVYFCASAGTVANEQFFGPGTRLTVL.

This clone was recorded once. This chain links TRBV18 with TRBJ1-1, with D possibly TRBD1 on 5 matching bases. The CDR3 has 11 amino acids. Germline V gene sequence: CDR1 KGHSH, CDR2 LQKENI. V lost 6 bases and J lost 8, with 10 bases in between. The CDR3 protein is CASSGDSEAFF. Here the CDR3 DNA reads TGTGCCAGCTCTGGGGACTCCGAAGCTTTCTTT.

CDR3 nucleotides: TGTGCCACCTTAAAGTCGGGACTAGGGGATTCACCCCTCCACTTT. Translation gives CATLKSGLGDSPLHF. V is TRBV2 and J is TRBJ1-6; TRBD1 might be the D (5 bases). Trimming pared 10 bases from V and 8 bases from J, leaving 21 bases between. CDR1 and CDR2 from the germline V gene are SNHLY and FYNNEI. CDR3 length: 15 residues.

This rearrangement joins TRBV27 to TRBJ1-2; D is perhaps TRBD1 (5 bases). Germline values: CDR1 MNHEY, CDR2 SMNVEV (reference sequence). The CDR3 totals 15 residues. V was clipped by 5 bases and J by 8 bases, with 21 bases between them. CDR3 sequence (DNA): TGTGCCAGCAGTATTTCCCAAGGGGCCATGGGAGGCTACACCTTC. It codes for CASSISQGAMGGYTF.

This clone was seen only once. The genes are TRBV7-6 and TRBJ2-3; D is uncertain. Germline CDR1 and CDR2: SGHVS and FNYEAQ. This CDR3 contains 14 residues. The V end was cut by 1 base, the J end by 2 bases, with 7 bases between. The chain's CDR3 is CASSLVGITDTQYF. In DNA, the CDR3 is TGTGCCAGCAGCTTAGTCGGCATCACAGATACGCAGTATTTT.

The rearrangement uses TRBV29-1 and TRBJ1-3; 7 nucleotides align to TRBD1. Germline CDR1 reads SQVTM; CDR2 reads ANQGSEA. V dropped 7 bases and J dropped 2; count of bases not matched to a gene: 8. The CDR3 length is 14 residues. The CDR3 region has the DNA TGCAGCGCCAGCGACAGGGCGCCTGGAAACACCATATATTTT. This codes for CSASDRAPGNTIYF.

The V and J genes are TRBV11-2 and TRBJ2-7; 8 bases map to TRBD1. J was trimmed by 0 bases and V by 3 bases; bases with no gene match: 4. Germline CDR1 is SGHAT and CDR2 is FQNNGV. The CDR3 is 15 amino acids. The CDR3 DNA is TGTGCCAGCAGCTTTCGGGACAGGAACTCCTACGAGCAGTACTTC. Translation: CASSFRDRNSYEQYF.

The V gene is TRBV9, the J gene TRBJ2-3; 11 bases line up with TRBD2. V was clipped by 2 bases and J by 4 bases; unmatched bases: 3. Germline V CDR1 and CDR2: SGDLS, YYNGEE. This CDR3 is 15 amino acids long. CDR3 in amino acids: CASSVSGGGADTQYF. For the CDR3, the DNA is TGTGCCAGCAGCGTTAGCGGGGGGGGTGCAGATACGCAGTATTTT. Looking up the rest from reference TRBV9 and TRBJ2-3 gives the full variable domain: DSGVTQTPKHLITATGQRVTLRCSPRSGDLSVYWYQQSLDQGLQFLIQYYNGEERAKGNILERFSAQQFPDLHSELNLSSLELGDSALYFCASSVSGGGADTQYFGPGTRLTVL.

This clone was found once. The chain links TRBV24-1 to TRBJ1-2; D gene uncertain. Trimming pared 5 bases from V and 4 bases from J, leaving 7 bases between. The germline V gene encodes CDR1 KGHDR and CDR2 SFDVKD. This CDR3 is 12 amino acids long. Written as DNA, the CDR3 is TGTGCCACCAGTGGTGACACCTATGGCTACACCTTC. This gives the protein CATSGDTYGYTF.

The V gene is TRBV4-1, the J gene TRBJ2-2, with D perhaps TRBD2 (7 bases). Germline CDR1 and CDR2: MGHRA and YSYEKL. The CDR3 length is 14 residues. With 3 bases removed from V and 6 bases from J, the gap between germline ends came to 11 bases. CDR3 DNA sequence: TGCGCCAGCAGCCACCTAGGGGGGGCCGGGGAGCTGTTTTTT. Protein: CASSHLGGAGELFF.

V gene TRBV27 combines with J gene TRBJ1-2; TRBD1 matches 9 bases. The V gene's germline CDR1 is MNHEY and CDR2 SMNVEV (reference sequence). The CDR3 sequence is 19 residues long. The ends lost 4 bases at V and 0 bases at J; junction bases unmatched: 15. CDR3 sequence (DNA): TGTGCCAGCAGTTCCCTCTCACCGGGACAGGGACAAGCTAACTATGGCTACACCTTC. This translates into CASSSLSPGQGQANYGYTF.